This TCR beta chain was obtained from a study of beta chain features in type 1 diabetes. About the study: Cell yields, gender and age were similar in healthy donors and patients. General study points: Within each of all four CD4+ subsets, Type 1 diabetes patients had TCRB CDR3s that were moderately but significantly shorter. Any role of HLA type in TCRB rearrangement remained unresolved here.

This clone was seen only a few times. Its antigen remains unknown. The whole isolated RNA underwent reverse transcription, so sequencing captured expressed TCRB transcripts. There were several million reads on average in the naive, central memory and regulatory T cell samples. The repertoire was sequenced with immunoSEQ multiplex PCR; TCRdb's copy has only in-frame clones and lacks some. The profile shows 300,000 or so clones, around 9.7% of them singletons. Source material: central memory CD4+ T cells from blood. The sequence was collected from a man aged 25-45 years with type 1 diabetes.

CDR3 sequence: CASSVGLAWTKGTDTQYF. CDR3 in DNA: TGTGCCAGCAGCGTGGGGCTGGCTTGGACTAAAGGAACAGATACGCAGTATTTT. The J gene is TRBJ2-3, the V gene TRBV9, with D perhaps matching TRBD2 (6 bases). The CDR3 runs 18 residues. Germline V gene lookup returns CDR1 SGDLS and CDR2 YYNGEE. Trimming stripped 2 bases from V and 3 bases from J, with 22 bases between.